This T cell receptor beta chain emerged from a study of T-cell memory formation after mild COVID-19. Points from the study as a whole: Clones contracting over day 15 to 85 were CD4/CD8 balanced, with later expanders leaning CD4+.

Via MiXCR, TCRdb re-called the 5' RACE reads, giving one row per CDR3 protein. Of fewer than 650,000 distinct CDR3 sequences listed, roughly 20% are singletons. There are a few counts of this clonotype. Its cognate antigen is unknown. The receptor's source is an adult woman who had mild COVID-19 (a few samples of this study predate the infection). Cell type and time point are not known. The material sequenced was PBMCs or a T cell subset sorted from them (not recorded which).

CDR3 amino acids: CASQDRGRGTEAFF. The CDR3 DNA sequence: TGTGCCAGCCAGGACAGGGGGCGCGGGACTGAAGCTTTCTTT. The J gene is TRBJ1-1, the V gene TRBV27; 11 bases fit TRBD1. Per the germline V gene, CDR1 is MNHEY and CDR2 is SMNVEV (reference sequence). This CDR3 is built from 14 residues. The V gene end was trimmed by 8 bases and the J gene end by 5 bases; junction bases not matched to a gene: 7.